These T cell receptor beta chains were read from a single sample in a study of STAT5B mutations in CD4+ large granular lymphocyte leukemia. Sequencing was performed with immunoSEQ multiplex PCR; in TCRdb, only in-frame clones are kept and a portion is missing. The data hold approximately 33,000 clones, with more than 70% observed a single time. The specimen was CD4+ T cells from blood buffy coats. The receptors originated from a human donor in good health. CDR3s include the opening cysteine and the closing phenylalanine or tryptophan. D genes are given only for firm matches. Expanded clones get a size class; other rows say once, few or many, or leave the size out.

V gene,CDR3 length,clone size,D gene,J gene,CDR3 DNA,CDR3 protein
TRBV14,16,few,NA,TRBJ2-5,TGTGCCAGCAGCCAACCCAGAACGGCCATACAAGAGACCCAGTACTTC,CASSQPRTAIQETQYF
TRBV7-2,15,NA,TRBD1,TRBJ2-7,TGTGCCAGCAGCTTAGTTCGAGGGACAGAACGCGAGCAGTACTTC,CASSLVRGTEREQYF
TRBV21-1,12,NA,NA,TRBJ1-1,TGTGCCATCCAGCACCCGGACACTGAAGCTTTCTTT,CAIQHPDTEAFF
TRBV7-9,15,NA,NA,TRBJ1-1,TGTGCCAGCAGCCAAGGTGGGGGAATGAACACTGAAGCTTTCTTT,CASSQGGGMNTEAFF
TRBV7-9,14,NA,TRBD1,TRBJ1-5,TGTGCCAGCAGCTCTGGACAGGGTGACCAGCCCCAGCATTTT,CASSSGQGDQPQHF
TRBV2,12,NA,NA,TRBJ2-7,TGTGCCTGCAGAGGAAGCGAATACGAACAGTACTTC,CACRGSEYEQYF
TRBV6-5,13,NA,NA,TRBJ2-7,TGTGCCAGCAGTGTAACCCGGGACTACGAGCAGTACTTC,CASSVTRDYEQYF
TRBV14,17,NA,NA,TRBJ2-3,TGTGCCAGCAGCCAAAAACAAACCAGGGGCCCCACAGATACGCAGTATTTT,CASSQKQTRGPTDTQYF
TRBV7-3,15,NA,NA,TRBJ2-3,TGTGCCAGCGGTGGACTTCTCGGGAGCACAGATACGCAGTATTTT,CASGGLLGSTDTQYF
TRBV9,16,NA,TRBD1,TRBJ1-2,TGTGCCAGCAGCGTAGGGGGACAGGTTTGGGGTTATGGCTACACCTTC,CASSVGGQVWGYGYTF
TRBV7-3,14,NA,NA,TRBJ2-1,TGTGCCAGCAGCCAACAGGGAACCTACAATGAGCAGTTCTTC,CASSQQGTYNEQFF
TRBV5-4,14,NA,NA,TRBJ1-2,TGTGCCAGCAGCCCGCCGGGACGTCCCTATGGCTACACCTTC,CASSPPGRPYGYTF
TRBV5-5,15,NA,TRBD2,TRBJ2-1,TGTGCCAGCAGCAGCGGGGGCCCCTCCTACAATGAGCAGTTCTTC,CASSSGGPSYNEQFF
TRBV6-4,14,NA,NA,TRBJ2-2,TGTGCCAGCAGTGGCGAAGGCTCAGCCGGGGAGCTGTTTTTT,CASSGEGSAGELFF
TRBV9,12,NA,NA,TRBJ2-1,TGTGCCAGCAGCGTGCAAGGGAACGAGCAGTTCTTC,CASSVQGNEQFF
TRBV5-1,14,NA,NA,TRBJ1-5,TGCGCCAGCAGCTTTATGGGGGGGGTGCAGCCCCAGCATTTT,CASSFMGGVQPQHF
TRBV5-4,14,NA,NA,TRBJ1-1,TGTGCCAGCAGCTTTCCAGCGCCCGGCACTGAAGCTTTCTTT,CASSFPAPGTEAFF
TRBV5-1,15,NA,TRBD1,TRBJ1-1,TGCGCCAGCAGCTTGCAGACAGGGGGTAGCACTGAAGCTTTCTTT,CASSLQTGGSTEAFF
TRBV28,12,NA,NA,TRBJ1-1,TGTGCCAGCGCCCGCGGGAACACTGAAGCTTTCTTT,CASARGNTEAFF
TRBV30,13,NA,TRBD1,TRBJ1-5,TGTGCCTGTTCCGAGCAGGGGGGGCAGCCCCAGCATTTT,CACSEQGGQPQHF
TRBV27,13,NA,NA,TRBJ2-1,TGTGCCAGCAGTCCAGCCGGTGACAATGAGCAGTTCTTC,CASSPAGDNEQFF
TRBV5-4,14,few,NA,TRBJ1-2,TGTGCCAGCAGCCCGCTTCCGGCTAACTATGGCTACACCTTC,CASSPLPANYGYTF
TRBV7-3,16,NA,TRBD2,TRBJ2-1,TGTGCCAGCAGCTTAATGGGGACTAGCGTCGCGAATGAGCAGTTCTTC,CASSLMGTSVANEQFF
TRBV9,14,few,NA,TRBJ1-2,TGTGCCAGCAGCGTAGCCCCTATCCTCTATGGCTACACCTTC,CASSVAPILYGYTF
TRBV4-3,16,NA,TRBD1,TRBJ1-1,TGCGCCAGCAGCCAATTTGGGACAGGGGGAGGGACTGAAGCTTTCTTT,CASSQFGTGGGTEAFF
TRBV7-2,15,once,NA,TRBJ2-1,TGTGCCAGCAGCCTCGATAGGAGTGGAGGTAATGAGCAGTTCTTC,CASSLDRSGGNEQFF
TRBV11-2,15,once,TRBD1,TRBJ1-2,TGTGCCAGCAGCCCCGGCACAGGGGGATACTATGGCTACACCTTC,CASSPGTGGYYGYTF
TRBV5-1,16,NA,NA,TRBJ2-1,TGCGCCAGCAGGTCGGGAACAGGGTCCTCTGAAAATGAGCAGTTCTTC,CASRSGTGSSENEQFF
TRBV2,16,NA,NA,TRBJ2-7,TGTGCCAGCAGCCCAACGGAGCTAATAGAACCCTACGAGCAGTACTTC,CASSPTELIEPYEQYF